This T cell receptor beta chain derives from a study of T cell responses to AZD1222 COVID-19 vaccine. Regarding the study as a whole: Unmutated variant regions are reportedly the target of nearly half of TCRs that are spike-specific.

The germline V gene encodes CDR1 MRHNA and CDR2 SNTAGT. V gave up 3 bases and J gave up 2 bases, with 7 bases separating them. This CDR3 spans 13 amino acids. In regard to this clone: Its target is unknown.

The data were produced by immunoSEQ multiplex PCR, yet TCRdb's version contains in-frame clones alone and is incomplete. The table lists about 67,000 clones, roughly 84% of them singletons. Sample: peripheral blood, taken on day 0 of AZD1222 vaccination. The sequence was obtained from an adult in good health. This chain joins TRBV6-4 and TRBJ1-1; possible D gene TRBD1, 5 bases. CDR3 sequence reads: CASSERDNTEAFF. DNA of the CDR3: TGTGCCAGCAGTGAACGGGACAACACTGAAGCTTTCTTT.